Reported below is one TCR beta chain. The source of the sample is a study of blood T cell repertoires in COVID-19. Only in-frame clones appear in the TCRdb table, and some are missing; sequencing was by immunoSEQ multiplex PCR. The sample includes 75,000 to 95,000 clones, 80% to 90% of them seen just once. The CDR3 is 12 residues long. Deletions cut 3 bases from V and 3 bases from J, with 6 bases between. This TCR derives from a man aged 45-65 years with active COVID-19. This chain connects TRBV12-3 or TRBV12-4 to TRBJ2-7; D gene uncertain. The sample taken for sequencing was peripheral blood. The CDR3, as DNA: TGTGCCAGCAGTTTTGTCTTCTACGAGCAGTACTTC. This translates into CASSFVFYEQYF.